This TCR beta chain was obtained from a study of cytomegalovirus exposure and HLA in healthy donors. This clone was observed once. PCR primers comprised 60 Vbeta and 13 Jbeta primers. Profiling relied on immunoSEQ multiplex PCR, and the TCRdb table lists in-frame clones only, not all of them. The sample includes 150,000 to 200,000 clones, 60% to 80% of them seen just once. The receptor was isolated from a woman younger than 45 in good health and CMV-seronegative. The sample taken for sequencing was PBMCs.

CDR3: CASSQVYRGATEAFF. The CDR3 region has the DNA TGCGCCAGCAGCCAAGTGTACAGGGGTGCCACTGAAGCTTTCTTT. The J gene is TRBJ1-1, the V gene TRBV4-1; 7 bases fit TRBD1. The ends lost 1 base at V and 4 bases at J; junction bases unmatched: 6. The V gene's germline CDR1 is MGHRA and CDR2 YSYEKL. The CDR3 length is 15 residues.